Listed below are T cell receptor beta chains from one sample, sequenced in a study of blood T cell repertoires in COVID-19. The assay was immunoSEQ multiplex PCR, and TCRdb's table has in-frame clones only and misses some. Of fewer than 300,000 clones in the sample, about four fifths were seen once. Sequenced: peripheral blood. Source of these receptors: a woman in her fifties or sixties with active or convalescent COVID-19. The CDR3 runs from the conserved cysteine through the conserved F or W. D genes are given only for firm matches. Clone size is given for some rows only: seen once, a few or many times, or a class if the clone is expanded.

few TRBJ1-5 NA TRBV19 CASSIPVIGNQPQHF TGTGCCAGTAGTATACCCGTTATCGGGAATCAGCCCCAGCATTTT
NA TRBJ2-7 TRBD1 TRBV6-5 CASKKSGTETYEQYF TGTGCCAGCAAGAAGTCGGGGACAGAGACCTACGAGCAGTACTTC
NA TRBJ2-2 NA TRBV7-2 CASSLARLASTGELFF TGTGCCAGCAGCTTAGCACGGCTAGCAAGCACCGGGGAGCTGTTTTTT
NA TRBJ2-3 NA TRBV7-9 CASSLRPGELLSTDTQYF TGTGCCAGCAGCTTAAGGCCAGGGGAACTACTATCCACAGATACGCAGTATTTT
NA TRBJ1-6 TRBD1 TRBV2 CASSEFSRQGVHF TGTGCCAGCAGTGAATTCTCTAGACAGGGAGTCCACTTT
NA TRBJ2-7 NA TRBV12-5 CASGLGTGFKHEQYF TGTGCTAGTGGTTTAGGTACAGGATTTAAGCACGAGCAGTACTTC
NA TRBJ2-7 TRBD1 TRBV10-1 CASSGGQGGDEQYF TGCGCCAGCAGTGGGGGACAGGGCGGAGACGAGCAGTACTTC
NA TRBJ2-7 NA TRBV10-3 CAISATGKGEQYF TGTGCCATCAGTGCGACAGGTAAAGGCGAGCAGTACTTC
NA TRBJ1-2 NA TRBV4-2 CASSQAGNYGYTF TGTGCCAGCAGCCAAGCAGGGAACTATGGCTACACCTTC
NA TRBJ2-5 NA TRBV4-1 CASSQSGTQETQYF TGCGCCAGCAGCCAATCCGGGACACAAGAGACCCAGTACTTC
NA TRBJ2-3 NA TRBV10-3 CAISFTSTDTQYF TGTGCCATCAGTTTTACTAGCACAGATACGCAGTATTTT
NA TRBJ1-6 NA TRBV20-1 CSAGGNSPLHF TGCAGTGCCGGGGGTAATTCACCCCTCCACTTT
NA TRBJ1-2 TRBD1 TRBV9 CASHTGGTNYGYTF TGTGCCAGCCATACAGGGGGAACTAACTATGGCTACACCTTC
NA TRBJ1-4 TRBD1 TRBV10-3 CAISEGRGSTNEKLFF TGTGCCATCAGTGAGGGCAGGGGGTCAACTAATGAAAAACTGTTTTTT
NA TRBJ1-4 NA TRBV18 CASSPRSGRRNEKLFF TGTGCCAGCTCACCACGTAGCGGCAGGAGGAATGAAAAACTGTTTTTT
once TRBJ1-1 NA TRBV30 CAQGRTNTEAFF TGTGCCCAGGGCCGGACGAACACTGAAGCTTTCTTT
NA TRBJ2-7 TRBD2 TRBV5-1 CASSPLAGFYSYEQYF TGCGCCAGCAGCCCACTAGCGGGGTTTTACTCCTACGAGCAGTACTTC
NA TRBJ1-2 NA TRBV19 CASSTTVGLGYTF TGTGCCAGTAGTACCACGGTGGGGCTCGGCTACACCTTC
NA TRBJ1-5 NA TRBV6-6 CASSPTLGGGNQPQHF TGTGCCAGCAGTCCGACCCTGGGGGGTGGCAATCAGCCCCAGCATTTT
few TRBJ1-4 NA TRBV27 CASSFLGGAGEKLFF TGTGCCAGCAGTTTTTTAGGAGGGGCAGGGGAAAAACTGTTTTTT
NA TRBJ1-2 NA TRBV11-2 CASSTGGEGYGYTF TGTGCCAGCAGCACCGGCGGGGAGGGCTATGGCTACACCTTC
NA TRBJ1-4 NA TRBV7-9 CASSLVSGNEKLFF TGTGCCAGCAGCTTAGTTTCAGGGAATGAAAAACTGTTTTTT
NA TRBJ2-2 NA TRBV6-5 CASSYSGLTNTGELFF TGTGCCAGCAGTTACTCAGGACTGACAAACACCGGGGAGCTGTTTTTT
NA TRBJ2-7 TRBD2 TRBV11-3 CASSLFGGGTYEQYF TGTGCCAGCAGCTTATTTGGCGGGGGTACCTACGAGCAGTACTTC
once TRBJ2-1 TRBD2 TRBV13 CASSPTAGGRNEQFF TGTGCCAGCAGCCCAACCGCGGGGGGCCGGAATGAGCAGTTCTTC
NA TRBJ2-2 TRBD2 TRBV4-1 CASSHPSGGAGELFF TGCGCCAGCAGCCACCCCAGCGGGGGGGCCGGGGAGCTGTTTTTT
few TRBJ1-1 NA TRBV11-2 CASSPVRGDTEAFF TGTGCCAGCAGCCCTGTGCGGGGCGACACTGAAGCTTTCTTT
NA TRBJ2-2 TRBD1 TRBV5-1 CASSADRGLFF TGCGCCAGCAGCGCTGACAGGGGTCTGTTTTTT
few TRBJ2-5 NA TRBV7-9 CASSWSSQETQYF TGTGCCAGCAGCTGGAGTTCCCAAGAGACCCAGTACTTC
NA TRBJ1-2 TRBD1 TRBV5-1 CASSLGDRSNYGYTF TGCGCCAGCAGCTTGGGGGACAGGTCAAACTATGGCTACACCTTC
NA TRBJ2-1 TRBD2 TRBV2 CASSDGLAGGFSSYNEQFF TGTGCCAGCAGTGACGGACTAGCGGGGGGCTTTAGCTCCTACAATGAGCAGTTCTTC
NA TRBJ1-5 NA TRBV4-2 CASSQDPSQAGWGQPQHF TGTGCCAGCAGCCAAGACCCCTCCCAGGCGGGGTGGGGTCAGCCCCAGCATTTT
NA TRBJ1-1 NA TRBV5-6 CASSLSVADYTEAFF TGTGCCAGCAGCTTGTCCGTGGCAGACTACACTGAAGCTTTCTTT
NA TRBJ1-1 NA TRBV3-1/TRBV3-2 CASSQGPGNTEAFF TGTGCCAGCAGCCAAGGGCCGGGAAACACTGAAGCTTTCTTT
NA TRBJ1-4 NA TRBV7-2 CASSHYPLRGKGNEKLFF TGTGCCAGCAGCCATTACCCCCTCAGGGGAAAGGGTAATGAAAAACTGTTTTTT
NA TRBJ2-3 TRBD2 TRBV5-1 CASSEGRGGKNTQYF TGCGCCAGCAGCGAGGGGCGGGGGGGCAAGAATACGCAGTATTTT
NA TRBJ2-1 NA TRBV15 CATSRQDSKDEQFF TGTGCCACCAGCAGACAGGACAGTAAAGATGAGCAGTTCTTC
NA TRBJ2-3 NA TRBV29-1 CSVEPGTSYTDTQYF TGCAGCGTTGAACCTGGGACTTCATACACAGATACGCAGTATTTT
NA TRBJ2-5 TRBD2 TRBV5-8 CASSLGSGGAYQETQYF TGTGCCAGCAGCTTGGGTAGCGGGGGGGCGTACCAAGAGACCCAGTACTTC
NA TRBJ2-3 NA TRBV7-2 CASSSGISTDTQYF TGTGCCAGCAGCTCGGGAATAAGCACAGATACGCAGTATTTT
NA TRBJ1-3 TRBD1 TRBV27 CASGTSGGSGNTIYF TGTGCCAGTGGTACATCAGGGGGCTCTGGAAACACCATATATTTT
NA TRBJ2-1 TRBD2 TRBV5-1 CASSRLTSGESNEQFF TGCGCCAGCAGCCGATTGACTAGCGGGGAGTCCAATGAGCAGTTCTTC
NA TRBJ2-3 TRBD1 TRBV7-9 CASSLEPTRQGANTQYF TGTGCCAGCAGCTTAGAGCCCACGCGACAGGGGGCCAATACGCAGTATTTT
NA TRBJ1-1 NA TRBV3-1/TRBV3-2 CASSQVRGTPMNTEAFF TGTGCCAGCAGCCAAGTAAGAGGGACTCCGATGAACACTGAAGCTTTCTTT
NA TRBJ1-4 NA TRBV29-1 CSAGLGGFNEKLFF TGCAGCGCGGGCCTAGGCGGATTTAATGAAAAACTGTTTTTT
NA TRBJ2-7 NA TRBV7-3 CASSQSGLGYEQYF TGTGCCAGCAGCCAAAGCGGCCTCGGGTACGAGCAGTACTTC